This T cell receptor beta chain came from a study of OX40 agonist ivuxolimab in advanced cancers. At the level of the study: Treatment of patients was with ivuxolimab, an agonistic anti-OX40 (CD134) antibody.

The germline gives CDR1 MDHEN, CDR2 SYDVKM. The V end was cut by 7 bases, the J end by 6 bases, with 13 bases between. CDR3 length: 13 residues. The data were produced by immunoSEQ multiplex PCR, yet TCRdb's version contains in-frame clones alone and is incomplete. The table records some 62,000 clones, about 91% of them present only once. Worth noting for this clone: Its matching antigen is unknown.

Study-level results: Certain nonresponders likewise exhibited a low normalized T-cell clonal expansion. Averaging showed that CD8+ T cells had more expanded clones than CD4+ did.

V and J are TRBV28 and TRBJ2-1, with D uncertain. Sample: CD4+ or CD8+ T cells sorted from blood, taken in a trial of the OX40 agonist ivuxolimab. This receptor was taken from an adult with an advanced solid tumor such as melanoma, head and neck, liver or kidney cancer. The CDR3 sequence is CASTLGEANEQFF. For the CDR3, the DNA is TGTGCCAGCACTCTTGGTGAGGCCAATGAGCAGTTCTTC. The whole variable domain, remainder taken from reference TRBV28 and TRBJ2-1, is DVKVTQSSRYLVKRTGEKVFLECVQDMDHENMFWYRQDPGLGLRLIYFSYDVKMKEKGDIPEGYSVSREKKERFSLILESASTNQTSMYLCASTLGEANEQFFGPGTRLTVL.